A selection of T cell receptor beta chains follows, all from one sample in a study of tumor-infiltrating lymphocytes in primary liver carcinoma. MiXCR was run by TCRdb on the multiplex PCR reads, yielding one entry per CDR3 protein. The table has approximately 40,000 distinct CDR3 sequences, 74% seen once. Sequencing was performed on liver tumor tissue from sampling region 4. All receptors come from a man aged 35 to 55 with primary liver carcinoma and hepatitis B virus infection. Each CDR3 is given with its conserved first and last residue. The D gene is left open where the match is weak. A row's size may be missing; if present it is once, few, many or a size class.

J gene	D gene	clone size	CDR3 length	V gene	CDR3 protein	CDR3 DNA
TRBJ2-1	TRBD2	NA	17	TRBV24-1	CAASDLRSSGRANELFF	TGTGCCGCCAGTGATTTGCGTTCTAGCGGGAGGGCCAATGAGCTGTTCTTC
TRBJ2-7	NA	many	14	TRBV20-1	CSAGSSDNYYEQYF	TGCAGTGCTGGGTCGTCGGACAACTACTACGAGCAGTACTTC
TRBJ2-3	NA	NA	15	TRBV11-1	CAISLQRESTDTQYF	TGTGCCATCAGTTTGCAAAGGGAGAGCACAGATACGCAGTATTTT
TRBJ1-1	NA	NA	15	TRBV29-1	CSVSTGRGMNTEVFF	TGCAGCGTTTCCACAGGGCGGGGCATGAACACTGAAGTTTTCTTT
TRBJ2-7	NA	NA	15	TRBV29-1	CSVGEMGEPTYEQNF	TGCAGCGTTGGCGAGATGGGGGAGCCCACCTACGAGCAGAACTTC
TRBJ2-7	TRBD1	NA	17	TRBV4-3	CASSQEAPWTGRYEQYF	TGCGCTAGCAGCCAAGAAGCACCGTGGACAGGGCGGTACGAGCAGTACTTC
TRBJ1-6	TRBD1	NA	14	TRBV12-3/TRBV12-4	CASSSGTGGSPLHF	TGTGCCAGCAGTTCCGGGACAGGGGGTTCACCCCTCCACTTT
TRBJ1-1	NA	once	12	TRBV29-1	CSDSQGRANAFF	TGCAGCGACTCTCAGGGCAGGGCTAATGCTTTCTTT
TRBJ2-3	NA	once	15	TRBV30	CAWSAKLASTDAQYF	TGTGCCTGGAGTGCCAAACTGGCTAGCACAGATGCGCAGTATTTC
TRBJ1-2	NA	many	12	TRBV24-1	CATSDFWWGYTF	TGTGCCACCAGTGATTTTTGGTGGGGCTACACCTTC
TRBJ2-7	NA	medium-sized	15	TRBV28	CASSPLGYAGSEQYF	TGTGCCAGCAGTCCGCTCGGATATGCTGGCAGCGAGCAGTACTTC
TRBJ2-7	TRBD2	NA	16	TRBV11-2	CASIHGTSGLAYEQYF	TGTGCCAGCATCCACGGGACTAGCGGGCTAGCCTACGAGCAGTACTTC
TRBJ1-4	TRBD1	NA	15	TRBV5-1	CASSLVGGPNEKLFF	TGCGCCAGCAGCTTAGTAGGGGGCCCTAATGAAAAACTGTTTTTT
TRBJ2-4	TRBD2	once	15	TRBV20-1	CGARDGVAGGFIQYF	TGCGGTGCTAGAGATGGGGTAGCGGGAGGGTTCATTCAGTACTTC
TRBJ2-7	NA	NA	13	TRBV6-2/TRBV6-3	CATSLYTTYEQYF	TGTGCCACCAGTTTGTACACTACCTACGAGCAGTACTTC
TRBJ2-7	NA	NA	15	TRBV29-1	CSIGDSGGSSYEQYF	TGCAGCATTGGAGATTCAGGAGGGAGCTCCTACGAGCAGTATTTC
TRBJ2-3	NA	NA	15	TRBV10-3	CAINAGSYGTDTQYF	TGTGCCATCAATGCGGGGTCCTATGGCACGGATACGCAGTATTTT
TRBJ2-5	NA	medium-sized	11	TRBV5-1	CASSFDKTQYF	TGCGCCAGCAGCTTCGACAAGACCCAGTACTTC
TRBJ2-7	NA	NA	14	TRBV5-1	CASGSTGGSYEQYF	TGCGCCAGCGGCTCGACTGGGGGATCCTACGAACAGTACTTC
TRBJ1-5	NA	NA	14	TRBV6-1	CASSAGASLKPQHF	TGTGCCAGCAGTGCTGGGGCATCTCTCAAGCCCCAGCATTTT
TRBJ2-3	TRBD1	NA	15	TRBV28	CAISSSGQGPDTQYF	TGTGCCATCAGTTCCTCTGGACAGGGTCCAGATACGCAGTATTTT
TRBJ2-1	TRBD2	NA	16	TRBV14	CASSAVAGWVNNEHFF	TGTGCCAGCAGCGCCGTAGCGGGATGGGTAAATAATGAGCACTTCTTC
TRBJ2-1	TRBD2	NA	14	TRBV5-1	CASSISGGYNEQFF	TGCGCCAGCAGCATCAGCGGGGGTTACAATGAGCAGTTCTTT
TRBJ1-2	TRBD1	NA	14	TRBV7-9	CARRWDREFHSYTF	TGTGCCAGAAGATGGGACAGGGAGTTTCATAGCTACACCTTC
TRBJ2-4	TRBD2	NA	17	TRBV11-1	CASNFPGTSVTKNIQYF	TGTGCCAGTAACTTTCCTGGGACTAGCGTGACCAAAAACATTCAGTACTTC
TRBJ1-2	NA	once	15	TRBV20-1	CSAPTDAGAKYGYTF	TGCAGTGCTCCGACAGATGCAGGAGCTAAGTATGGTTACACCTTC
TRBJ2-5	NA	NA	14	TRBV6-2/TRBV6-3	CTSSPTGTQETQYF	TGTACCAGTAGTCCTACAGGAACCCAAGAGACCCAGTACTTC
TRBJ2-7	TRBD1	NA	16	TRBV5-5	CARSSPDRPTGCGQYF	TGTGCCAGGAGTTCACCGGACAGGCCTACGGGCTGCGGGCAGTACTTC
TRBJ2-5	TRBD2	once	13	TRBV11-2	CATSPGRGETQYF	TGTGCCACCAGCCCCGGGAGGGGGGAGACCCAGTACTTC
TRBJ1-2	NA	NA	15	TRBV12-3/TRBV12-4	CAGSLGQGADYGYTF	TGTGCCGGCAGTTTGGGTCAGGGAGCCGACTATGGCTACACATTC
TRBJ2-5	NA	NA	13	TRBV30	CSCGLASQETQYF	TGTTCCTGTGGGCTAGCGTCCCAAGAGACCCAGTACTTC
TRBJ2-1	NA	NA	15	TRBV5-8	CASSPSVMRGYEQFF	TGTGCCAGCAGCCCCTCGGTAATGCGAGGCTATGAGCAGTTCTTC
TRBJ2-2	NA	NA	14	TRBV10-2	CANSGRRGSGELFF	TGCGCTAACAGTGGACGAAGAGGGAGTGGGGAGCTGTTTTTT